The clone carrying this TCR beta chain was recorded a few times. This specimen comes from a study of graft-versus-host responses after intestinal transplantation. Irradiated stimulators labeled with violet dye, 200,000 in number, were plated with 200,000 CFSE-labeled responders. V lost 3 bases to trimming and J lost 1 base, with 6 bases between them. Germline lookup yields CDR1 SNHLY and CDR2 FYNNEI. This CDR3 is built from 13 residues. TCRdb's table, derived via immunoSEQ multiplex PCR, lists solely in-frame clones and lacks some. The data hold approximately 15,000 clones, with 30% to 40% observed a single time.

The material sequenced was alloreactive CD4+ T cells from a mixed lymphocyte reaction culture, taken before intestinal transplant. Documented subset: CFSE-low proliferating T cells sorted from approximately six-day pre-transplant mixed lymphocyte reaction (GvH or HvG direction). The rearrangement uses TRBV2 and TRBJ1-1; D ambiguous. The clonotype originates from a human patient who received an intestinal transplant. The CDR3 region is CASSDPWNTEAFF. CDR3 nucleotide sequence: TGTGCCAGCAGTGACCCTTGGAACACTGAAGCTTTCTTT.